What follows describes a single TCR beta chain. The target antigen is unknown. This specimen comes from a study of T cell repertoires in cytomegalovirus infection. Study information: Both recently identified HLA-C-restricted and well-studied HLA-B-restricted CMV epitopes were used in the study. Both CMV infection and a matching HLA type were indicated by public TCR beta signatures. Study findings and constraints: Carriers of CMV and the relevant HLA type were discriminated by public TCR beta frequency. HLA-C-restricted TCR beta clonotypes specific for CMV led the ex vivo response.

The length of the CDR3 is 14 residues. Trimming pared 4 bases from V and 7 bases from J, leaving 17 bases between. Germline CDR1 reads MNHEY; CDR2 reads SVGEGT. TCRdb re-called the reads with MiXCR, one entry per CDR3 protein. This sample has tens of thousands of distinct CDR3 sequences, with roughly 20% found just once. The receptor was derived from a human donor in good health (CMV status not recorded). Some clones in this sample may be carry-over from other donors' samples. The sample here was CD8+ T cells from cultured PBMCs, taken from culture after CMV antigen stimulation. The chain combines TRBV6-2 or TRBV6-3 with TRBJ2-7; perhaps TRBD1 as D (5 bases). The CDR3 DNA reads as TGTGCCAGCAGTTTCCGGACAACGTCCCTGGAGCAGTACTTC. Protein: CASSFRTTSLEQYF.